This TCR beta chain was observed in a study of T cell repertoires in aging, cancer and after chemotherapy. TCR beta rearrangements were amplified from peripheral blood genomic DNA. The V and J ends lost 0 bases and 9 bases respectively, with 17 bases between them. This CDR3 is built from 14 residues. Germline lookup yields CDR1 GTSNPN and CDR2 SVGIG (reference sequence). TRB rearrangements spanning V, D and J were amplified using mixed TRB-A/B primers. A single record per CDR3 protein comes from TCRdb applying MiXCR to the multiplex PCR reads. The sample yields about 13,000 distinct CDR3 sequences, approximately 34% seen once.

The V gene is TRBV30, the J gene TRBJ1-1, with D possibly matching TRBD1 (5 bases). The sequencing sample was made of blood. The sequence derives from a human donor in good health. The donor label of this sample is uncertain. CDR3 loop: CAWSVAGGVKKAFF. As DNA, the CDR3 is TGTGCCTGGAGTGTAGCTGGGGGGGTTAAGAAAGCTTTCTTT.